The following is a T cell receptor (beta chain) sequence with its context. Its antigen is still unknown. The data were obtained in a study of cytomegalovirus exposure and HLA in healthy donors. Trimming stripped 4 bases from V and 3 bases from J, with 9 bases between. The CDR3 sequence is 13 residues long. Germline CDR1 reads SGHRS; CDR2 reads YFSETQ. PCR was performed using 60 Vbeta and 13 Jbeta primers. The data were produced by immunoSEQ multiplex PCR, yet TCRdb's version contains in-frame clones alone and is incomplete. The table lists 200,000 or so clones, 78% of them singletons. Study results and caveats: Immune exposure data for these donors was limited to CMV serostatus.

The chain is built from TRBV5-1 and TRBJ2-3; possibly TRBD1 for D (6 bases). The sequenced sample consisted of PBMCs. The sequence derives from a woman aged 25 to 39 in good health and CMV-seropositive. The DNA for the CDR3 is TGCGCCAGCAGCGGGGGCTGGACAGATACGCAGTATTTT. Residues: CASSGGWTDTQYF.